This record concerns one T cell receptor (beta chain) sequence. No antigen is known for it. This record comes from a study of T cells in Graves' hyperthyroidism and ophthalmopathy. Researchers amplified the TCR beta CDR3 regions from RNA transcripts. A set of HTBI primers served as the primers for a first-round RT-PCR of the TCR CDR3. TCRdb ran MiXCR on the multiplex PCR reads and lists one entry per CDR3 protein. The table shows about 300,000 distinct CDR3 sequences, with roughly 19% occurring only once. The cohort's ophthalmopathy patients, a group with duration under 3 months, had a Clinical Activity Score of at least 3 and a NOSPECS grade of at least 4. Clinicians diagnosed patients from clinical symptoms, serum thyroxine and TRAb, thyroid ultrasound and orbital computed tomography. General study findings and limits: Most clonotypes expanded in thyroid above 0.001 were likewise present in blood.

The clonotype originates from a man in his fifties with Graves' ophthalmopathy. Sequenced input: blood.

CDR3 loop: CASSIGANPTYEQYF. The CDR3 coding sequence is TGTGCCAGTAGTATAGGGGCTAACCCAACCTACGAGCAGTACTTC. V gene TRBV19 combines with J gene TRBJ2-7; D gene unclear. Trimming pared 1 base from V and 2 bases from J, leaving 12 bases between. CDR3 length: 15 residues. CDR1 LNHDA and CDR2 SQIVND come from the germline V gene (reference sequence).